The 27 T cell receptor beta chains presented below share a single source sample, sequenced in a study of T cell responses to AZD1222 COVID-19 vaccine (dated by TCRdb to about 2021). The library was built by means of the immunoSEQ multiplex PCR assay. TCRdb holds this immuneACCESS table with in-frame rearrangements only. Some clones are missing; in checked studies, unresolved V genes explain under half, and the rest has no known cause. Recorded for this sample are roughly 100,000 clones; about 85% of them occurred a single time. The top ten clones comprise about 5% of the sample. This specimen's time point label, interpreted: baseline before first vaccination. The specimen was peripheral blood, collected on day 0 of AZD1222 vaccination. The receptor set was obtained from an adult in good health.

This clone was seen a single time. The rearrangement uses TRBV7-2 and TRBJ2-7; D may be TRBD1 (6 bases). V was clipped by 5 bases and J by 6 bases, with 14 bases between them. Germline CDR1 is SGHTA and CDR2 is FQGNSA. The CDR3 spans 13 residues. CDR3 sequence (DNA): TGTGCCAGCAGCGAGGCAGGGGTAGCCGAGCAGTACTTC. As protein: CASSEAGVAEQYF.

This chain uses TRBV11-3 with TRBJ2-7; weak D call: TRBD2 (6 bases). The CDR3 spans 11 residues. Germline V CDR1 and CDR2: SGHNT, YENEEA. V lost 4 bases, J lost 8 bases, and 9 bases lay in between. This chain's CDR3 is CASSSGLKQYF. For the CDR3, the DNA is TGTGCCAGCAGCTCCGGACTAAAGCAGTACTTC.

V gene TRBV19 combines with J gene TRBJ2-5; 7 bases align to TRBD1. CDR1 and CDR2 from the germline V gene are LNHDA and SQIVND (reference sequence). This CDR3 region has 14 residues. V shed 6 bases, J shed 1 base, and the junction held 5 bases outside the gene matches. The CDR3 DNA follows: TGTGCCAGTAGACCACAGGGGTTCCAAGAGACCCAGTACTTC. It specifies CASRPQGFQETQYF.

The chain joins TRBV7-9 to TRBJ2-2; D uncertain. Trimming left V 5 bases short and J 9 bases short, with 19 bases between. CDR3 size: 15 residues. Germline assignment: CDR1 SEHNR and CDR2 FQNEAQ (reference sequence). Here the CDR3 DNA reads TGTGCCAGCAGCCCATTCTGGACCGACCCAAGGGAGCTGTTTTTT. It specifies CASSPFWTDPRELFF.

The genes are TRBV4-3 and TRBJ2-4; D is perhaps TRBD1 (5 bases). This CDR3 is built from 14 residues. With 2 bases removed from V and 2 bases from J, the gap between germline ends came to 7 bases. The germline V gene encodes CDR1 LGHNA and CDR2 YSLEER. CDR3 loop: CASSQQGSKNIQYF. In DNA, the CDR3 is TGCGCCAGCAGCCAACAGGGCTCCAAAAACATTCAGTACTTC.

The gene calls are TRBV5-6 and TRBJ2-1, with 8 positions matching TRBD2. The CDR3 is 15 residues long. Germline lookup yields CDR1 SGHDT and CDR2 YYEEEE. V shed 6 bases, J shed 7 bases, and the junction held 12 bases outside the gene matches. In DNA form, the CDR3 reads TGTGCCAGCAACCCCGGGGGGGGCCCGGGGAATGAGCAGTTCTTC. Amino acids: CASNPGGGPGNEQFF.

This clone was observed a few times. The V call is TRBV3-1 (or the pseudogene TRBV3-2), the J call TRBJ2-7, with TRBD2 matching over 8 bases. The trim removed 1 base at V and 4 bases at J, leaving 6 bases unmatched. CDR1 is LGHDT and CDR2 is YNNKEL in the germline V gene (reference sequence). The CDR3 loop spans 15 amino acids. The chain's CDR3 is CASSQVLAGGYEQYF. The CDR3 DNA sequence: TGTGCCAGCAGCCAAGTTCTGGCGGGAGGATACGAGCAGTACTTC.

The V and J genes are TRBV10-3 and TRBJ2-2; TRBD2 is a possible D gene (6 bases). Per the germline V gene, CDR1 is ENHRY and CDR2 is SYGVKD. Trimming left V 6 bases short and J 2 bases short, with 16 bases between. The CDR3 spans 16 residues. CDR3 sequence (DNA): TGTGCCATCAGCGTCTCCGGGACTCCAAACACCGGGGAGCTGTTTTTT. As protein: CAISVSGTPNTGELFF.

The V and J genes are TRBV5-1 and TRBJ2-7; either TRBD1 or TRBD2 may fit D (5 bases each). This CDR3 region has 15 residues. Germline V gives CDR1 SGHRS, CDR2 YFSETQ. Between the trimmed V and J ends, which lost 4 bases and 0 bases, there was a span of 14 bases. CDR3 sequence: CASSRDGISSYEQYF. Here the CDR3 DNA reads TGCGCCAGCAGCCGGGACGGGATTAGCTCCTACGAGCAGTACTTC.

V gene TRBV11-2 combines with J gene TRBJ2-2; perhaps TRBD1 as D (5 bases). The CDR3 runs to 14 residues. In germline, CDR1 is SGHAT, CDR2 FQNNGV. The V end lost 10 bases, the J end lost 5 bases, and 17 bases lay between the germline ends. This CDR3 reads CATTSGPYTGELFF. The CDR3 nucleotides read TGTGCCACCACTTCAGGGCCCTATACCGGGGAGCTGTTTTTT.

The rearrangement joins TRBV28 to TRBJ2-7; 7 bases are a match to TRBD1. The trim removed 6 bases at V and 4 bases at J, leaving 9 bases unmatched. CDR1 MDHEN and CDR2 SYDVKM come from the germline V gene. The CDR3 has 14 residues. The DNA of the CDR3 is TGTGCCAGCAGGCCACAGGGGATATCGTACGAGCAGTACTTC. This translates into CASRPQGISYEQYF.

Worth noting for this clone: Other DNA sequences in the sample encode the same CDR3. V and J are TRBV5-1 and TRBJ2-7, with TRBD1 as a possible D gene (5 bases). CDR3 length: 14 amino acids. V was clipped by 0 bases and J by 0 bases, with 7 bases between them. CDR1 SGHRS and CDR2 YFSETQ come from the germline V gene. CDR3 protein: CASSLAGSSYEQYF. The CDR3 coding sequence is TGCGCCAGCAGCTTGGCAGGGTCCTCCTACGAGCAGTACTTC.

The CDR3 reads CASSWHQSNSPLHF. In DNA form, the CDR3 reads TGTGCCAGTAGTTGGCACCAGTCAAATTCACCCCTCCACTTT. V usage is TRBV19 and J usage is TRBJ1-6, with D unclear. The CDR3 runs 14 residues. CDR1 LNHDA and CDR2 SQIVND come from the germline V gene (reference sequence). Trimming removed 5 bases from V and 7 bases from J, with 12 bases in between.

The gene calls are TRBV28 and TRBJ2-1; the D gene is possibly TRBD1 (5 bases). The CDR3 consists of 16 residues. Germline CDR1 MDHEN, CDR2 SYDVKM. V lost 2 bases to trimming and J lost 0 bases, with 11 bases between them. The DNA for the CDR3 is TGTGCCAGCAGTTTAACAGGCCTGAGCTCCTACAATGAGCAGTTCTTC. Translated, it gives CASSLTGLSSYNEQFF.

This chain joins TRBV27 and TRBJ2-5; 10 bases align to TRBD1. The germline V gene encodes CDR1 MNHEY and CDR2 SMNVEV (reference sequence). With 6 bases clipped from V and 6 bases from J, the junction kept 10 bases outside the gene matches. The CDR3 has 15 amino acids. The CDR3: CASRPNRGQGKTQYF. The CDR3 region has the DNA TGTGCCAGCAGACCAAACCGGGGACAGGGGAAGACCCAGTACTTC.

The chain carries TRBV5-1 and TRBJ2-1, with no clear D. Germline loops: CDR1 SGHRS, CDR2 YFSETQ. V was pared by 4 bases and J by 0 bases, with 11 bases between. This CDR3 has 15 amino acids. The CDR3 spells CASSPDGNSYNEQFF. CDR3 DNA: TGCGCCAGCAGCCCCGACGGAAACTCCTACAATGAGCAGTTCTTC.

CDR3 nucleotides: TGTGCCAGCAACCCGGGACAGGGGGCAGATACGCAGTATTTT. Translation: CASNPGQGADTQYF. V and J are TRBV2 and TRBJ2-3; 11 bases map to TRBD1. With 7 bases clipped from V and 4 bases from J, the junction kept 4 bases outside the gene matches. The CDR3 is 14 amino acids. Germline assignment: CDR1 SNHLY and CDR2 FYNNEI.

This rearrangement joins TRBV5-1 to TRBJ2-7; TRBD2 is a possible D gene (6 bases). Trimming removed 0 bases at V and 6 bases at J, with 10 bases between. The CDR3 is 13 residues long. Germline V lookup: CDR1 SGHRS, CDR2 YFSETQ. The CDR3 region has the DNA TGCGCCAGCAGCTTGGGACACGGGAGCGAGCAGTACTTC. Translation gives CASSLGHGSEQYF. Full variable domain (remainder filled in from reference TRBV5-1 and TRBJ2-7): KAGVTQTPRYLIKTRGQQVTLSCSPISGHRSVSWYQQTPGQGLQFLFEYFSETQRNKGNFPGRFSGRQFSNSRSEMNVSTLELGDSALYLCASSLGHGSEQYFGPGTRLTVT.

The gene calls are TRBV25-1 and TRBJ2-7, with TRBD1 as a possible D gene (6 bases). There are 13 residues in the CDR3. CDR1 is MGHDK, CDR2 SYGVNS, per germline. The V end was cut by 5 bases, the J end by 2 bases, with 10 bases between. The CDR3 nucleotides are TGTGCCAGCAGTCGCGGACAGACCTACGAGCAGTACTTC. Protein sequence: CASSRGQTYEQYF.

The V gene is TRBV9, the J gene TRBJ1-6; weak D call: TRBD1 (6 bases). The V gene lost 4 bases and the J gene lost 0 bases, with 14 bases spanning the gap. Germline V CDR1 and CDR2: SGDLS, YYNGEE. The CDR3 loop spans 17 amino acids. The CDR3 DNA follows: TGTGCCAGCAGCTTTGGGGGCCGGAGCTCCTATAATTCACCCCTCCACTTT. This sequence encodes CASSFGGRSSYNSPLHF.

CDR3 bases: TGTGCCATCAGGCGGGGGACTAGCGGGACCACAGATACGCAGTATTTT. This translates into CAIRRGTSGTTDTQYF. The genes are TRBV10-3 and TRBJ2-3, with TRBD2 matching over 13 bases. The length of the CDR3 is 16 residues. J was trimmed by 2 bases and V by 6 bases; bases with no gene match: 5. The germline gives CDR1 ENHRY, CDR2 SYGVKD.

The J gene is TRBJ1-1, the V gene TRBV6-5; TRBD1 is a possible D gene (6 bases). Trimming removed 0 bases from V and 1 base from J, with 12 bases in between. Germline loops: CDR1 MNHEY, CDR2 SVGAGI. The CDR3 is made up of 16 amino acids. CDR3 loop: CASSYSRGGGNTEAFF. The DNA for the CDR3 is TGTGCCAGCAGTTACTCGAGAGGGGGGGGGAACACTGAAGCTTTCTTT.

This clone occurred once. The chain couples TRBV28 to TRBJ2-7, with TRBD1 matching 10 bases. Germline assignment: CDR1 MDHEN and CDR2 SYDVKM. The CDR3 is 14 amino acids. With 6 bases clipped from V and 5 bases from J, the junction kept 7 bases outside the gene matches. The CDR3 loop reads CASRGQGLSNEQYF. The CDR3 DNA follows: TGTGCCAGCAGGGGACAGGGGTTAAGCAACGAGCAGTACTTC.

This chain joins TRBV29-1 and TRBJ2-7; 9 nucleotides align to TRBD1. Germline CDR1 SQVTM, CDR2 ANQGSEA. Germline trimming cut 7 bases from V and 1 base from J; bases unmatched to any gene: 2. This CDR3 contains 12 residues. CDR3 nucleotides: TGCAGCGCGGGACAGGGATCCTACGAGCAGTACTTC. It encodes CSAGQGSYEQYF.

This rearrangement joins TRBV7-9 to TRBJ2-7, with 11 bases fitting TRBD2. The CDR3 consists of 16 residues. V shed 5 bases and J 3 bases; nucleotides not matched to a gene: 9. Per germline, CDR1 SEHNR and CDR2 FQNEAQ (reference sequence). Here the CDR3 reads CASSARAGLAVYEQYF. CDR3 DNA sequence: TGTGCCAGCAGCGCGAGGGCGGGACTAGCGGTCTACGAGCAGTACTTC.

The gene calls are TRBV5-1 and TRBJ1-3, with D possibly being TRBD1 (5 bases). Trimming left V 2 bases short and J 4 bases short, with 7 bases between. Germline lookup yields CDR1 SGHRS and CDR2 YFSETQ. CDR3 size: 13 residues. The CDR3 bases are TGCGCCAGCAGCTTAGGGACGGGAAACACCATATATTTT. This sequence encodes CASSLGTGNTIYF. The variable domain in full, with the rest retrieved from reference TRBV5-1 and TRBJ1-3, is KAGVTQTPRYLIKTRGQQVTLSCSPISGHRSVSWYQQTPGQGLQFLFEYFSETQRNKGNFPGRFSGRQFSNSRSEMNVSTLELGDSALYLCASSLGTGNTIYFGEGSWLTVV.

This clone came up once. One junction end disagrees with the germline gene, perhaps due to a read error. The chain carries TRBV11-1 and TRBJ2-5; 7 bases fit TRBD2. Looked up from germline, CDR1 is SGHAT and CDR2 is FQDESV (reference sequence). There are 12 residues in the CDR3. This chain's CDR3 is CASSMEGGPHYF. The CDR3 DNA reads as TGTGCCAGCAGTATGGAGGGAGGGCCCCATTACTTC.